This T cell receptor (beta chain) was documented in a study of blood T cells in healthy people across ages. Study in general: Through template switching, about one barcoded beta molecule was captured per two T cells, as measured in model experiments.

Primers used in a second PCR of about 6 to 11 cycles were a sample-barcoded 5' primer and a J-beta primer mix. A template-switch adaptor with 12 random nucleotides tagged each cDNA molecule. MiXCR was run by TCRdb on the 5' RACE reads, yielding one entry per CDR3 protein. The table records 1,500,000 or so distinct CDR3 sequences, almost 60% of them present only once. This CDR3 comprises 13 residues. Germline V lookup: CDR1 MNHEY, CDR2 SMNVEV (reference sequence). V was pared by 3 bases and J by 6 bases, with 12 bases between. Whole-study results and caveats: Whereas aged donors had fewer naive CD4+ cells, long-lived donors had more of them and higher diversity.

This clonotype has more than one count but fewer than ten. Antigen unknown. Sequencing was performed on blood. This TCR was recovered from a man aged 18 to 35 in good health. The V and J genes are TRBV27 and TRBJ2-7; perhaps TRBD1 as D (5 bases). CDR3 DNA sequence: TGTGCCAGCAGTTTCGGGCAGGGTTTCGAGCAGTACTTC. Its protein is CASSFGQGFEQYF.